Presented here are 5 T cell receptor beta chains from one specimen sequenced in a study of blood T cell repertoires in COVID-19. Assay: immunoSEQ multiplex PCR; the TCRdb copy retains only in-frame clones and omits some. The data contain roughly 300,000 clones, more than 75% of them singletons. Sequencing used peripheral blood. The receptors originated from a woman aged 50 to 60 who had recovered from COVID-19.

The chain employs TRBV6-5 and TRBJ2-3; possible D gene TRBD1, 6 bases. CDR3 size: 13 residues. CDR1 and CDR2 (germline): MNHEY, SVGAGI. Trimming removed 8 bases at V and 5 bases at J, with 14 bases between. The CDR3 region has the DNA TGTGCCAGCTCCGACAGGCCCCGAGATACGCAGTATTTT. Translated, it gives CASSDRPRDTQYF.

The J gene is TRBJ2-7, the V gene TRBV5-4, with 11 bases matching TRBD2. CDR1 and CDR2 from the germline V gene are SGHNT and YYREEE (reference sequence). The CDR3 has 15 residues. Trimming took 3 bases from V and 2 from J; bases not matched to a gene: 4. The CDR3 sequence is CASSYSTSGTYEQYF. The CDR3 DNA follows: TGTGCCAGCAGCTATTCGACTAGCGGGACCTACGAGCAGTACTTC.

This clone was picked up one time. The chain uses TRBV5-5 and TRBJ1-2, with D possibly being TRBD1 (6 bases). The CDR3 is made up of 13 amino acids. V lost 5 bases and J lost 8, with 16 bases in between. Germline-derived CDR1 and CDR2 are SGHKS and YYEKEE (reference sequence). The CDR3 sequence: CASSLQGHYGYTF. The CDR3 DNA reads TGTGCCAGCAGTTTACAGGGTCATTACGGCTACACCTTC.

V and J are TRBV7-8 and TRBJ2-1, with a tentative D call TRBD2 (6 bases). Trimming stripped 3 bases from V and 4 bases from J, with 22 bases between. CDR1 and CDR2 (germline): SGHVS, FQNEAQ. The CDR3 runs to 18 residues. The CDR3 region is CASSLRGGTAEFYNEQFF. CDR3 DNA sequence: TGTGCCAGCAGCTTGCGAGGCGGGACGGCCGAATTTTACAATGAGCAGTTCTTC.

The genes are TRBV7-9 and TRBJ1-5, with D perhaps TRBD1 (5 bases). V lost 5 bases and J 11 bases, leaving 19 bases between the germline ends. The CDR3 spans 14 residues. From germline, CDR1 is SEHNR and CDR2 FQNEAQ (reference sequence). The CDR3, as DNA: TGTGCCAGCAGCGCTACAACGCCCGGGGGAGCCCAGCATTTT. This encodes CASSATTPGGAQHF.